This T cell receptor beta chain derives from a study of post-analysis software for immune sequencing data. This clonotype came up a few times. The antigen is undetermined. General study points: Elevated frequency relative to controls characterized roughly 5 TRBV segments in patients, TRBV5-6, TRBV5-1 and TRBV20-1 among them. Same-batch preparations were strongly co-clustered by F measure.

Unique molecular identifiers tagged the TCR beta cDNA libraries. MiXCR, run by TCRdb on the PCR reads, gives a single entry per CDR3 protein. Of fewer than 850,000 distinct CDR3 sequences listed, around 27% are singletons. V lost 6 bases to trimming and J lost 1 base, with 11 bases between them. The V gene's germline CDR1 is MNHNY and CDR2 SVGAGI (reference sequence). The CDR3 extends over 14 amino acids. V and J are TRBV6-6 and TRBJ2-3, with D perhaps TRBD1 (6 bases). Material for sequencing was blood. The TCR was taken from a girl aged 10 to 17 with multiple sclerosis. The CDR3: CASSYAGGTDTQYF. In DNA, the CDR3 is TGTGCCAGCAGCTATGCAGGGGGCACAGATACGCAGTATTTT.